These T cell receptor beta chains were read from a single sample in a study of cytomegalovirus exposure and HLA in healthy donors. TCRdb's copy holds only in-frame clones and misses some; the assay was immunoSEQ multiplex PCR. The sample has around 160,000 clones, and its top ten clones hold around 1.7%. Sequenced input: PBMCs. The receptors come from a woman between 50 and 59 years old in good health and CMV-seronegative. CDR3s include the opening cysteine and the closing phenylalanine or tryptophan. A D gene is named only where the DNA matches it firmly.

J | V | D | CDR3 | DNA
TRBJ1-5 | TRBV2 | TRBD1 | CASSDRGLQPQHF | TGTGCCAGCAGTGACAGGGGGCTTCAGCCCCAGCATTTT
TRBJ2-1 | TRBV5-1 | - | CASSLVVGDAYNEQFF | TGCGCCAGCAGCTTGGTGGTAGGAGATGCGTACAATGAGCAGTTCTTC
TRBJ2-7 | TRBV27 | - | CASSRAGLVYEQYF | TGTGCCAGCAGTCGGGCGGGATTAGTCTACGAGCAGTACTTC
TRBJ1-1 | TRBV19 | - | CASSIRGRGGTEAFF | TGTGCCAGTAGTATAAGAGGCCGGGGGGGGACTGAAGCTTTCTTT
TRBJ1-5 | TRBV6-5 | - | CASGQDIPSNQPQHF | TGTGCCAGCGGCCAAGACATACCTAGCAATCAGCCCCAGCATTTT
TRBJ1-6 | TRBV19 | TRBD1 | CASSIRTGSNSPLHF | TGTGCCAGTAGTATCAGGACAGGATCGAATTCACCCCTCCACTTT
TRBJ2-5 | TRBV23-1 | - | CASTLSQETQYF | TGCGCCAGCACACTTAGCCAAGAGACCCAGTACTTC
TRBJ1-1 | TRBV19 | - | CASSKGGTEAFF | TGTGCCAGTAGTAAAGGGGGCACTGAAGCTTTCTTT
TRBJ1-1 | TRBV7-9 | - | CASSLTPNRDTEAFF | TGTGCCAGCAGCTTAACCCCGAACCGGGACACTGAAGCTTTCTTT
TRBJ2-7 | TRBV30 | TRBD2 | CASRLAGGREQYF | TGTGCCTCCCGACTAGCGGGGGGGCGCGAGCAGTACTTC
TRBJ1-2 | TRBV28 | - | CASSSRTVGYTF | TGTGCCAGCAGCTCCAGGACAGTCGGCTACACCTTC
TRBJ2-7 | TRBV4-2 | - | CASSQQGISSYEQYF | TGTGCCAGCAGCCAACAGGGGATTAGCTCCTACGAGCAGTACTTC
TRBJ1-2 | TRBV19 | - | CASSPPHDTFSYTF | TGTGCCAGTAGTCCACCCCACGACACGTTTAGCTACACCTTC
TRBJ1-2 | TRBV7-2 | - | CASSLRWQGGGYTF | TGTGCCAGCAGCTTACGGTGGCAGGGAGGTGGCTACACCTTC
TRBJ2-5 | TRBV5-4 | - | CASRLDGREETQYF | TGTGCCAGCAGGTTGGATGGCAGGGAAGAGACCCAGTACTTC
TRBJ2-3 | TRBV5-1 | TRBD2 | CASSRGLAATDTQYF | TGCGCCAGCAGCCGCGGACTAGCAGCCACAGATACGCAGTATTTT
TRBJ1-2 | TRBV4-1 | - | CASSQDPAYGYTF | TGCGCCAGCAGCCAAGACCCAGCGTATGGCTACACCTTC
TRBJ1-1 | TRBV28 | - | CASRIDSYTEAFF | TGTGCCAGCAGGATCGACAGTTACACTGAAGCTTTCTTT
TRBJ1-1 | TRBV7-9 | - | CASSPLGGRGTEAFF | TGTGCCAGCAGCCCTCTGGGGGGAAGGGGCACTGAAGCTTTCTTT
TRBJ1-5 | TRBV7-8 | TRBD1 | CASSLVNRGNNQPQHF | TGTGCCAGCAGCTTAGTGAACAGGGGGAACAATCAGCCCCAGCATTTT
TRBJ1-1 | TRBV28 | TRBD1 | CASSLPGQVNTEAFF | TGTGCCAGCAGTCTCCCGGGACAGGTGAACACTGAAGCTTTCTTT
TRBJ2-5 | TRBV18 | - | CASSPKETQYF | TGTGCCAGCTCCCCTAAAGAGACCCAGTACTTC
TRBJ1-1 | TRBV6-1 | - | CASSGPSGNTEAFF | TGTGCCAGCAGTGGACCTTCAGGGAACACTGAAGCTTTCTTT
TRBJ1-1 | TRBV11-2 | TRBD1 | CASSLLQGRNTEAFF | TGCGCCAGCAGCTTACTACAGGGGCGGAACACTGAAGCTTTCTTT
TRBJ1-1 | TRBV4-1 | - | CASSQVGLSGEAFF | TGCGCCAGCAGCCAAGTTGGGTTAAGCGGTGAAGCTTTCTTT
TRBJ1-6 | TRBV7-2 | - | CASSLQGNNSPLHF | TGTGCCAGCAGCTTACAGGGTAACAATTCACCCCTCCACTTT
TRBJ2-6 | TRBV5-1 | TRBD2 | CASSLDPGTSGRASGANVLTF | TGCGCCAGCAGCTTGGATCCCGGGACTAGCGGGAGGGCCTCTGGGGCCAACGTCCTGACTTTC
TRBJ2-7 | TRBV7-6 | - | CASTRGQGGPYEQYF | TGTGCCAGCACCCGAGGTCAGGGCGGACCCTACGAGCAGTACTTC